The 32 T cell receptor beta chains below were found in one sample sequenced in a study of glioma-infiltrating T cells after dendritic cell vaccination. TCRdb's table, derived via immunoSEQ multiplex PCR, lists solely in-frame clones and lacks some. The data show fewer than 1,400 clones, more than 75% seen once. As for time point: after dendritic cell vaccination, including at tumor progression/relapse. Dendritic cells derived from monocytes and pulsed with autologous tumor lysate formed the vaccine. The sequencing here drew on tumor tissue, taken after dendritic cell vaccination. The receptor source for this set is a human donor with glioblastoma.

The chain recombines TRBV7-2 with TRBJ2-7, with a weak D call TRBD1 (7 bases). The CDR3 has 15 residues. V was cut by 5 bases and J by 3 bases, with 17 bases left in between. Germline V gene sequence: CDR1 SGHTA, CDR2 FQGNSA. The CDR3 here is CASSPPSGGNYEQYF. In nucleotides, the CDR3 is TGTGCCAGCAGCCCTCCCTCAGGGGGGAACTACGAGCAGTACTTC.

The chain recombines TRBV7-9 with TRBJ1-2; TRBD1 matches 7 bases. The ends lost 1 base at V and 7 bases at J; junction bases unmatched: 3. The germline V gene encodes CDR1 SEHNR and CDR2 FQNEAQ (reference sequence). The CDR3 totals 13 residues. The DNA for the CDR3 is TGTGCCAGCAGCTTAGGAGGGGGCTTTGGCTACACCTTC. Its protein product is CASSLGGGFGYTF.

The rearrangement uses TRBV18 and TRBJ1-3, with D unresolved. V dropped 1 base and J dropped 0 bases, with 16 bases sitting between them. CDR1 and CDR2 (germline): KGHSH, LQKENI. This CDR3 comprises 18 residues. CDR3 protein: CASSPLPFKPNSGNTIYF. CDR3 DNA sequence: TGTGCCAGCTCACCACTTCCCTTTAAGCCGAACTCTGGAAACACCATATATTTT. Full variable domain (remainder filled in from reference TRBV18 and TRBJ1-3): NAGVMQNPRHLVRRRGQEARLRCSPMKGHSHVYWYRQLPEEGLKFMVYLQKENIIDESGMPKERFSAEFPKEGPSILRIQQVVRGDSAAYFCASSPLPFKPNSGNTIYFGEGSWLTVV.

The chain combines TRBV7-9 with TRBJ2-5, with 15 bases fitting TRBD2. Trimming at V came to 4 bases and at J to 5 bases, leaving 11 bases not matched to a gene. CDR3 length equals 18 residues. Germline V CDR1 and CDR2: SEHNR, FQNEAQ (reference sequence). As DNA, the CDR3 is TGTGCCAGCAGCTCACAAGGACTAGCGGGAGGGCCGGGTGAGACCCAGTACTTC. Its translation: CASSSQGLAGGPGETQYF.

The chain couples TRBV7-9 to TRBJ2-2; 8 bases map to TRBD1. CDR1 and CDR2 (germline): SEHNR, FQNEAQ (reference sequence). The CDR3 sequence is 13 residues long. The V segment lost 5 bases and the J segment 6 bases; nucleotides outside the gene matches: 2. The CDR3 reads CASSPGGPGELFF. The CDR3 bases are TGTGCCAGCAGCCCAGGGGGCCCCGGGGAGCTGTTTTTT. The full variable domain, in which reference TRBV7-9 and TRBJ2-2 provide the parts outside the CDR3, is DTGVSQNPRHKITKRGQNVTFRCDPISEHNRLYWYRQTLGQGPEFLTYFQNEAQLEKSRLLSDRFSAERPKGSFSTLEIQRTEQGDSAMYLCASSPGGPGELFFGEGSRLTVL.

The chain has TRBV5-1 and TRBJ1-4; no reliable D call. From germline, CDR1 is SGHRS and CDR2 YFSETQ. The CDR3 runs 17 residues. V shed 4 bases and J shed 4 bases, with 20 bases lying between them. The CDR3 is CASSPTGIGRSNEKLFF. The CDR3, as DNA: TGCGCCAGCAGCCCAACCGGTATTGGTAGGAGTAATGAAAAACTGTTTTTT.

CDR3 coding DNA: TGTGCCTGGAGTGTACCCCAGGGGGCGGGCAAAAACATTCAGTACTTC. Its translation: CAWSVPQGAGKNIQYF. This chain links TRBV30 with TRBJ2-4, with TRBD1 identical over 8 bases. V gave up 0 bases and J gave up 3 bases; unmatched junction bases: 7. Germline CDR1 reads GTSNPN; CDR2 reads SVGIG (reference sequence). This CDR3 contains 16 residues. Full variable domain (remainder filled in from reference TRBV30 and TRBJ2-4): SQTIHQWPATLVQPVGSPLSLECTVEGTSNPNLYWYRQAAGRGLQLLFYSVGIGQISSEVPQNLSASRPQDRQFILSSKKLLLSDSGFYLCAWSVPQGAGKNIQYFGAGTRLSVL.

This clone came up once. The chain links TRBV14 to TRBJ2-1; TRBD2 agrees at 10 bases. The V segment lost 4 bases and the J segment 9 bases; nucleotides outside the gene matches: 12. Germline CDR1 SGHDN, CDR2 FVKESK. The CDR3 is 16 residues long. This CDR3 is CASSPLGSGGAGEQFF. CDR3 in DNA: TGTGCCAGCAGCCCGCTAGGAAGCGGGGGGGCGGGTGAGCAGTTCTTC. Full variable domain (missing parts from reference TRBV14 and TRBJ2-1): EAGVTQFPSHSVIEKGQTVTLRCDPISGHDNLYWYRRVMGKEIKFLLHFVKESKQDESGMPNNRFLAERTGGTYSTLKVQPAELEDSGVYFCASSPLGSGGAGEQFFGPGTRLTVL.

This chain links TRBV5-4 with TRBJ2-5; D ambiguous. V was clipped by 0 bases and J by 2 bases, with 5 bases between them. This CDR3 comprises 13 residues. In germline, CDR1 is SGHNT, CDR2 YYREEE (reference sequence). The CDR3 loop reads CASSLEAQETQYF. The CDR3 DNA reads TGTGCCAGCAGCTTGGAAGCTCAAGAGACCCAGTACTTC.

This clone occurred once. The chain is built from TRBV5-8 and TRBJ2-1; 8 nucleotides match TRBD1. CDR3 length: 14 residues. The germline V gene encodes CDR1 SGHTS and CDR2 YDEGEE. Germline trimming cut 2 bases from V and 8 bases from J; bases unmatched to any gene: 6. CDR3 sequence reads: CASSFPQGVYEQFF. CDR3 DNA: TGTGCCAGCAGCTTCCCACAGGGGGTCTATGAGCAGTTCTTC. Full variable domain (missing parts from reference TRBV5-8 and TRBJ2-1): EAGVTQSPTHLIKTRGQQATLRCSPISGHTSVYWYQQALGLGLQFLLWYDEGEERNRGNFPPRFSGRQFPNYSSELNVNALELEDSALYLCASSFPQGVYEQFFGPGTRLTVL.

The rearrangement links TRBV27 to TRBJ1-2; TRBD1 aligns across 9 bases. V lost 4 bases to trimming and J lost 3 bases; unmatched junction nucleotides: 6. There are 15 residues in the CDR3. CDR1 and CDR2 (germline): MNHEY, SMNVEV (reference sequence). The CDR3 protein is CASSSPYRGHYGYTF. CDR3 DNA: TGTGCCAGCAGTTCCCCCTACAGGGGGCACTATGGCTACACCTTC.

V and J are TRBV5-1 and TRBJ1-1; 7 bases agree with TRBD1. This CDR3 spans 13 amino acids. V dropped 4 bases and J dropped 4; count of bases not matched to a gene: 4. Per germline, CDR1 SGHRS and CDR2 YFSETQ. CDR3 residues: CASSKDRVTEAFF. CDR3 nucleotides: TGCGCCAGCAGCAAAGACAGGGTCACTGAAGCTTTCTTT.

The chain recombines TRBV5-1 with TRBJ2-1; TRBD2 matches at 8 bases. The CDR3 length is 17 residues. Germline CDR1 SGHRS, CDR2 YFSETQ. V lost 0 bases to trimming and J lost 8 bases; unmatched junction nucleotides: 13. The CDR3 sequence: CASSLAYLGGGRDEQFF. Here the CDR3 DNA reads TGCGCCAGCAGCTTGGCCTACCTAGGCGGGGGGAGGGATGAGCAGTTCTTC.

This clone was picked up one time. The chain is built from TRBV5-6 and TRBJ2-2; 7 bases map to TRBD2. This CDR3 is 15 amino acids long. V shed 6 bases, J shed 0 bases, and the junction held 5 bases outside the gene matches. The germline V gene has CDR1 SGHDT and CDR2 YYEEEE. The CDR3 coding sequence is TGTGCCAGCACCCACGGGGGGACGAACACCGGGGAGCTGTTTTTT. Translation: CASTHGGTNTGELFF.

This chain joins TRBV5-4 and TRBJ1-2, with 7 bases that match TRBD1. Germline V CDR1 and CDR2: SGHNT, YYREEE (reference sequence). This CDR3 has 16 amino acids. The V and J ends lost 0 bases and 8 bases, in that order; junction bases with no gene match: 13. CDR3 protein: CASSLGSTGIISGYTF. CDR3 DNA: TGTGCCAGCAGCTTGGGCTCGACAGGGATAATCTCGGGCTACACCTTC. Variable domain in full (rest from reference TRBV5-4 and TRBJ1-2): ETGVTQSPTHLIKTRGQQVTLRCSSQSGHNTVSWYQQALGQGPQFIFQYYREEENGRGNFPPRFSGLQFPNYSSELNVNALELDDSALYLCASSLGSTGIISGYTFGSGTRLTVV.

The V and J genes are TRBV2 and TRBJ2-3; 10 bases are shared with TRBD1. The CDR3 runs 15 residues. V was clipped by 5 bases and J by 6 bases; unmatched bases: 8. CDR1 is SNHLY, CDR2 FYNNEI, per germline. CDR3: CASSRQGASADTQYF. The DNA of the CDR3 is TGTGCCAGCAGTAGACAGGGGGCCAGTGCGGATACGCAGTATTTT. Full variable domain (remainder filled in from reference TRBV2 and TRBJ2-3): EPEVTQTPSHQVTQMGQEVILRCVPISNHLYFYWYRQILGQKVEFLVSFYNNEISEKSEIFDDQFSVERPDGSNFTLKIRSTKLEDSAMYFCASSRQGASADTQYFGPGTRLTVL.

The rearrangement links TRBV7-2 to TRBJ2-5; 8 bases map to TRBD2. The CDR3 is made up of 16 amino acids. Looked up from germline, CDR1 is SGHTA and CDR2 is FQGNSA. The V gene end was trimmed by 3 bases and the J gene end by 4 bases; junction bases not matched to a gene: 10. CDR3 protein: CASSFPSGGRAETQYF. CDR3 in DNA: TGTGCCAGCAGCTTTCCCAGCGGGGGCCGGGCAGAGACCCAGTACTTC.

The V call is TRBV7-3, the J call TRBJ1-5, with D tentatively TRBD1 (6 bases). The CDR3 loop spans 17 amino acids. V shed 4 bases and J shed 4 bases, with 20 bases lying between them. Germline V gives CDR1 SGHTA, CDR2 FQGTGA. CDR3 protein: CASSSLAPDQGNQPQHF. CDR3 in DNA: TGTGCCAGCAGCTCCTTGGCCCCTGACCAGGGGAATCAGCCCCAGCATTTT.

This chain uses TRBV27 with TRBJ1-5; a weak D match, TRBD1 (5 bases). The V end was cut by 3 bases, the J end by 6 bases, with 24 bases between. The CDR3 extends over 18 amino acids. Per the germline V gene, CDR1 is MNHEY and CDR2 is SMNVEV (reference sequence). The CDR3 sequence: CASSFGSPRGPGGQPQHF. The CDR3 nucleotides read TGTGCCAGCAGTTTTGGGTCACCTAGGGGCCCCGGTGGTCAGCCCCAGCATTTT.

This clone was detected once. The gene calls are TRBV7-6 and TRBJ1-6, with D unresolved. The V and J ends lost 3 bases and 5 bases respectively, with 14 bases between them. CDR1 is SGHVS and CDR2 is FNYEAQ in the germline V gene. The CDR3 has 16 residues. CDR3 DNA sequence: TGTGCCAGCAGCTTTGATCGACCGAGGAATAATTCACCCCTCCACTTT. It translates to CASSFDRPRNNSPLHF.

The rearrangement joins TRBV7-3 to TRBJ1-1, with TRBD1 identical over 7 bases. Germline loops: CDR1 SGHTA, CDR2 FQGTGA. The CDR3 totals 13 residues. The V and J ends lost 5 bases and 1 base, in that order; junction bases with no gene match: 1. The CDR3 DNA sequence: TGTGCCAGCAGCCCAGGGGGGAACACTGAAGCTTTCTTT. Its translation is CASSPGGNTEAFF.

In DNA form, the CDR3 reads TGTGCCAGCAGTGAGATCGGGGGGTCCAGCTCCTACGAGCAGTACTTC. Amino acid sequence: CASSEIGGSSSYEQYF. This chain joins TRBV6-4 and TRBJ2-7; TRBD2 aligns across 7 bases. V was pared by 3 bases and J by 0 bases, with 8 bases of the junction left unmatched. Germline CDR1 and CDR2: MRHNA and SNTAGT. CDR3 length: 16 residues.

In this sample, this clone turned up once. The V gene is TRBV14, the J gene TRBJ1-6; D gene unclear. This CDR3 region has 12 residues. Per the germline V gene, CDR1 is SGHDN and CDR2 is FVKESK. V was trimmed by 2 bases and J by 10 bases, leaving 6 bases between them. In DNA, the CDR3 is TGTGCCAGCAGCCAAAGAGGGTCACCCCTCCACTTT. It specifies CASSQRGSPLHF.

This sequence joins TRBV4-3 and TRBJ2-1, with 11 bases that match TRBD2. The germline gives CDR1 LGHNA, CDR2 YSLEER. This CDR3 region has 19 residues. V shed 0 bases, J shed 1 base, and the junction held 8 bases outside the gene matches. The CDR3 reads CASSQEWLAGGYSYNEQFF. CDR3 bases: TGCGCCAGCAGCCAAGAGTGGCTAGCGGGGGGCTATTCCTACAATGAGCAGTTCTTC.

The chain couples TRBV4-3 to TRBJ2-1, with 13 positions matching TRBD2. The CDR3 loop spans 22 amino acids. Trimming removed 0 bases from V and 3 bases from J; junction bases left unmatched: 17. CDR1 is LGHNA, CDR2 YSLEER, per germline. The CDR3 reads CASSQESELAGGPTRYYNEQFF. CDR3 in DNA: TGCGCCAGCAGCCAAGAATCGGAACTAGCGGGGGGGCCCACCCGCTACTACAATGAGCAGTTCTTC.

The CDR3 coding sequence is TGTGCCAGCAGCCTACAGGGGACCGGGGAGCTGTTTTTT. This codes for CASSLQGTGELFF. The genes are TRBV27 and TRBJ2-2; 7 nucleotides agree with TRBD1. The CDR3 is made up of 13 amino acids. After removal of 6 bases from V and 5 bases from J, the junction contained 3 bases not matched to a gene. CDR1 and CDR2 from the germline V gene are MNHEY and SMNVEV (reference sequence).

The chain combines TRBV27 with TRBJ1-1; D is uncertain. The length of the CDR3 is 17 residues. V shed 6 bases and J shed 0 bases, with 20 bases lying between them. Germline V gene data show CDR1 as MNHEY and CDR2 as SMNVEV (reference sequence). In nucleotides, the CDR3 is TGTGCCAGCAGCCAAAAGACCCTAGTCTCATTGAACACTGAAGCTTTCTTT. As protein: CASSQKTLVSLNTEAFF.

This rearrangement joins TRBV7-2 to TRBJ2-3, with TRBD2 matching over 13 bases. In germline, CDR1 is SGHTA, CDR2 FQGNSA. This CDR3 has 16 amino acids. V shed 6 bases and J 6 bases; nucleotides not matched to a gene: 9. CDR3 region: CASRSTSGGAWDTQYF. The DNA for the CDR3 is TGTGCCAGCAGGTCCACTAGCGGGGGGGCTTGGGATACGCAGTATTTT.

The gene calls are TRBV30 and TRBJ1-6, with 8 bases identical to TRBD1. The CDR3 runs 14 residues. With V trimmed by 2 bases and J by 9 bases, 6 bases remained unmatched. Germline assignment: CDR1 GTSNPN and CDR2 SVGIG (reference sequence). The chain's CDR3 is CAWSSGQGGSPLHF. The CDR3 DNA sequence: TGTGCCTGGAGTTCCGGACAGGGCGGTTCACCCCTCCACTTT.

The genes are TRBV2 and TRBJ2-1, with TRBD2 matching 8 bases. The CDR3 contains 14 residues. Germline values: CDR1 SNHLY, CDR2 FYNNEI. Trimming cost V 4 bases and J 4 bases; bases outside gene matches: 3. This CDR3 reads CASSVRGGYNEQFF. Here the CDR3 DNA reads TGTGCCAGCAGTGTACGGGGGGGGTACAATGAGCAGTTCTTC. Together with reference TRBV2 and TRBJ2-1, the CDR3 gives the full variable domain: EPEVTQTPSHQVTQMGQEVILRCVPISNHLYFYWYRQILGQKVEFLVSFYNNEISEKSEIFDDQFSVERPDGSNFTLKIRSTKLEDSAMYFCASSVRGGYNEQFFGPGTRLTVL.

The genes are TRBV7-6 and TRBJ2-2, with D perhaps matching TRBD1 (7 bases). This CDR3 has 15 residues. V lost 6 bases, J lost 5 bases, and 16 bases lay in between. Germline CDR1 is SGHVS and CDR2 is FNYEAQ. DNA for the CDR3: TGTGCCAGCAGTTACGGGCAGGGGGGAACCGGGGAGCTGTTTTTT. As protein: CASSYGQGGTGELFF.

This clone was observed a single time. This chain joins TRBV11-3 and TRBJ1-1; D remains ambiguous. Trimming removed 3 bases from V and 1 base from J, with 15 bases in between. CDR1 is SGHNT, CDR2 YENEEA, per germline. The CDR3 is 16 amino acids. CDR3 sequence (DNA): TGTGCCAGCAGCTTTCCCCGAACAGAGCAGAACACTGAAGCTTTCTTT. Translating gives CASSFPRTEQNTEAFF. The full variable domain, its missing parts supplied by reference TRBV11-3 and TRBJ1-1, is EAGVVQSPRYKIIEKKQPVAFWCNPISGHNTLYWYLQNLGQGPELLIRYENEEAVDDSQLPKDRFSAERLKGVDSTLKIQPAELGDSAVYLCASSFPRTEQNTEAFFGQGTRLTVV.